This TCR beta chain was profiled in a study of cytomegalovirus exposure and HLA in healthy donors. 60 Vbeta and 13 Jbeta primers were used in PCR. Sequenced by immunoSEQ multiplex PCR; TCRdb stores in-frame clones only, minus some. The sample has approximately 160,000 clones, about 64% seen once. Note on this clone: Its antigen remains unknown.

Findings and limits, study-wide: Researchers reported from a later analysis that most CMV-associated TCR beta chains appeared HLA-restricted.

The germline gives CDR1 SGHTA, CDR2 FQGNSA. CDR3 length equals 16 residues. Unmatched junction bases numbered 13, after V lost 5 bases and J lost 4 bases. The sample taken for sequencing was PBMCs. The receptor comes from a man aged 45 to 65 in good health and CMV-seronegative. The rearrangement joins TRBV7-2 to TRBJ2-7; TRBD1 matches at 8 bases. CDR3 in amino acids: CASSLAGSGTGYEQYF. For the CDR3, the DNA is TGTGCCAGCAGCCTCGCGGGTTCCGGGACAGGTTACGAGCAGTACTTC.